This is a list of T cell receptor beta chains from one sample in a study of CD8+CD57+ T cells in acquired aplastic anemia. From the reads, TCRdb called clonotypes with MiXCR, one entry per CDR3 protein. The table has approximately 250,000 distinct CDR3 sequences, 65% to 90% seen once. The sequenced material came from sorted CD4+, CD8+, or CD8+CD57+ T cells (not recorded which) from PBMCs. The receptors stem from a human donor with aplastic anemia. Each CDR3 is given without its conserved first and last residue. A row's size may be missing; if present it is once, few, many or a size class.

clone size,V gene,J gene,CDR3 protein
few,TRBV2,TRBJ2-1,ASSERWELEQF
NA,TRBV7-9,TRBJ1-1,AYDVAPYEETQSF
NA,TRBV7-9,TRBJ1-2,ASSWGSGGPYEQYT
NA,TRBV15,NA,ATSRGSERDAQY
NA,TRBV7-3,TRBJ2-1,ASSLVAWRNEQF
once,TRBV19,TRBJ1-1,ASSLASAANNEQF
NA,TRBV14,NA,ASSRAGGPYEQY
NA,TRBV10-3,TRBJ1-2,ASSPTGHGYT
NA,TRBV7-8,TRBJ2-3,ASSVAGADKQY
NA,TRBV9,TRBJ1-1,ASSVDGGMNTEAF
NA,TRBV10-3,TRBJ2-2,ASTNRRGTGTLF
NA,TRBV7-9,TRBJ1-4,ASKVGQIEELF
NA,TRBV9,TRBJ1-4,AISECSEEQIFEKLF
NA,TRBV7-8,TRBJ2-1,ASSITGGPDTQYQF
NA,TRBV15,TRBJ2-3,ATSIAGEPDTQY
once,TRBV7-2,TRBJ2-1,ASSQEPKTSGAYF
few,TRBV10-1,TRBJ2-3,ASSGQGWATDTQY
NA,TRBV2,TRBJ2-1,ASRDRGIAVRL
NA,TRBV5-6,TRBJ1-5,ASSFGQFSNQPQH
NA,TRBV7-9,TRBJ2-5,ASSFQRSLGNDETQY
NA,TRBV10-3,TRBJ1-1,AISGGQGARAEAF
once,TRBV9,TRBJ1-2,ASGGAGHIQYFDGYT
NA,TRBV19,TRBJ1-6,ASSVASAAYNSPFF
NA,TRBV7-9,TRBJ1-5,ASSFGTVNQPQH
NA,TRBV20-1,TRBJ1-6,SATARGDSYNSPLH
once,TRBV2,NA,ASSLAESHHPQH
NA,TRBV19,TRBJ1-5,ASSRTGGWKSNQPQH
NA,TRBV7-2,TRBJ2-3,ASSLELAGGLTQY
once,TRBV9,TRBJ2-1,ASSGEAGWDNEQF
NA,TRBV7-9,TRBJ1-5,ASSVGVSRNHGQH
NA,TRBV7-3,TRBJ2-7,ASSLSGSADKQY
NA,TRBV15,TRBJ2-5,ASSLGNQETQQ
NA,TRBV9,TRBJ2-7,ASSVGGQITDKQY
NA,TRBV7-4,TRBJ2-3,ASGVGGTDRTY
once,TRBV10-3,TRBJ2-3,AASISAGVTDTQY
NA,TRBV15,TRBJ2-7,ATSDVRGNYEQY
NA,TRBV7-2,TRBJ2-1,ASSLTDAADDDF
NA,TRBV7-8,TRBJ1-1,ASSTSNTGELFFF
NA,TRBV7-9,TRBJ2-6,ASSFQRSAWSDDVLT
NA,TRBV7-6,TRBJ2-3,ASSSEGGPATQY
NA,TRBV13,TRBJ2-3,ASSSEGGAVDTQY
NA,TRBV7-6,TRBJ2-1,ASSQIGGNSYNEQF
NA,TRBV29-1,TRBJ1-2,SVEGDTSGYT
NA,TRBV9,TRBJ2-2,ASGGAGNIQYFLF
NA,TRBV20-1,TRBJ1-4,SARDLGSDNEKLF
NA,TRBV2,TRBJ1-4,ASSDSTNEKLF
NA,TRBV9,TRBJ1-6,ASSVSSYTQYFD
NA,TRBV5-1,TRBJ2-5,ATSLGSGEETQY
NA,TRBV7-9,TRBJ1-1,ATSPDGTLKEAHF
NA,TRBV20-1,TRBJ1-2,SASRTGAMNGYT
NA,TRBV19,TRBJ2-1,ASSVANREDEQF
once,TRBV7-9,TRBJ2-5,ASSPVVPGEHEQ
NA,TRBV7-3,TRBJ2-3,ASRGGGTATPY
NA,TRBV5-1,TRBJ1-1,ASSLGTRGCTEAF
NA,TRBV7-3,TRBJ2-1,ASSDGGDHTQF
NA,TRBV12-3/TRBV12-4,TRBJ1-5,ASRLGQNQPQH
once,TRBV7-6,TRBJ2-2,ASSFQGGSGELF
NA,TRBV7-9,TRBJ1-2,ASSLKRGAGSGYT
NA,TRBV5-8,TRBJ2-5,ASSLERMGMAQY